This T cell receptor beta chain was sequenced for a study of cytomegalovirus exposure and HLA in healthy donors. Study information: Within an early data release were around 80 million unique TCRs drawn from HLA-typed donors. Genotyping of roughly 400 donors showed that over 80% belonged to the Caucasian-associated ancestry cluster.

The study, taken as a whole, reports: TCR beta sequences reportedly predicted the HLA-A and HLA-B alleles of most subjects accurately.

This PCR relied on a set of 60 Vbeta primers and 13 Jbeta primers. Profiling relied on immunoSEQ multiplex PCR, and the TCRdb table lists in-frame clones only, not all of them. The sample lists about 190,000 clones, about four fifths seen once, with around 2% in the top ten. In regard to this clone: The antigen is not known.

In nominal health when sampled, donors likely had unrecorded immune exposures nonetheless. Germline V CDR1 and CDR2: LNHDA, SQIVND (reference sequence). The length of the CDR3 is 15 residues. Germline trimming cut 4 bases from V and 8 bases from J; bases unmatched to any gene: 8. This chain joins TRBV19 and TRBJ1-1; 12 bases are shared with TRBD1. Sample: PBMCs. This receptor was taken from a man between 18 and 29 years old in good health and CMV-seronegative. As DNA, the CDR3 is TGTGCCAGTAGTACGGGACAGGGGGCCCTTAGAGAAGCTTTCTTT. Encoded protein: CASSTGQGALREAFF.